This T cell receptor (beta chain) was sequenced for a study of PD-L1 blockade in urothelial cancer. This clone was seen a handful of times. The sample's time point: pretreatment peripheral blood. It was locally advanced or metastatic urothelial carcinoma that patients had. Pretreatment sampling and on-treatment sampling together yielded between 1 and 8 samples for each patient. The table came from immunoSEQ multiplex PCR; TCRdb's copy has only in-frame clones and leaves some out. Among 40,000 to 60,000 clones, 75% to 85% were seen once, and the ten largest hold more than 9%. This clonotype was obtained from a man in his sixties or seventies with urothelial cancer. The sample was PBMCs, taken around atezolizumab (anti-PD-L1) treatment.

The CDR3, as DNA: TGTGCCAGCAGCCTGACGACTAGCGGGGGAGAGACCCAGTACTTC. Translation gives CASSLTTSGGETQYF. The chain carries TRBV5-4 and TRBJ2-5; 12 nucleotides line up with TRBD2. With V trimmed by 4 bases and J by 4 bases, 5 bases remained unmatched. The CDR3 runs to 15 residues. Germline V gene sequence: CDR1 SGHNT, CDR2 YYREEE (reference sequence).